The next 24 T cell receptor beta chains were all read from a single sample in a study of human T cells and chemical hapten exposure. TCRdb re-called the 5' RACE reads through MiXCR, storing one row per CDR3 protein. Among approximately 110,000 distinct CDR3 sequences, 19% were seen once, and the ten largest hold roughly 3.1%. Unfractionated whole blood yielded the extracted total RNA. Every receptor here comes from a human donor in good health.

This clonotype was observed a few times. The chain combines TRBV28 with TRBJ2-5, with D maybe TRBD2 (6 bases). The germline V gene has CDR1 MDHEN and CDR2 SYDVKM. V lost 4 bases, J lost 7 bases, and 10 bases lay in between. CDR3 length: 12 amino acids. CDR3 coding DNA: TGTGCCAGCAGTTCGCTGGGAGGGACCCAGTACTTC. Translated, it gives CASSSLGGTQYF. The full variable domain, in which reference TRBV28 and TRBJ2-5 provide the parts outside the CDR3, is DVKVTQSSRYLVKRTGEKVFLECVQDMDHENMFWYRQDPGLGLRLIYFSYDVKMKEKGDIPEGYSVSREKKERFSLILESASTNQTSMYLCASSSLGGTQYFGPGTRLLVL.

The V call is TRBV28, the J call TRBJ2-1; D may correspond to TRBD1 or TRBD2 (6 bases each). Germline CDR1 and CDR2: MDHEN and SYDVKM. The V end lost 7 bases, the J end lost 5 bases, and 15 bases lay between the germline ends. The CDR3 length is 14 residues. The CDR3 loop reads CASTPGGVHNEQFF. The DNA for the CDR3 is TGTGCCAGCACTCCCGGGGGCGTTCACAATGAGCAGTTCTTC.

This clonotype appeared a few times. V gene TRBV28 combines with J gene TRBJ1-5; D might be TRBD1 (6 bases). Germline loops: CDR1 MDHEN, CDR2 SYDVKM. The CDR3 has 16 residues. V gave up 6 bases and J gave up 1 base, with 16 bases separating them. The CDR3 reads CASSPTGTLSNQPQHF. In DNA, the CDR3 is TGTGCCAGCAGCCCAACAGGGACTTTGAGCAATCAGCCCCAGCATTTT.

The sample holds many counts of this clonotype. This CDR3 reads CASTIAGGSYEQYF. CDR3 DNA: TGTGCCAGCACCATAGCGGGAGGCTCCTACGAGCAGTACTTC. V is TRBV6-5 and J is TRBJ2-7; 10 nucleotides agree with TRBD2. The CDR3 has 14 amino acids. V was pared by 7 bases and J by 0 bases, with 3 bases of the junction left unmatched. CDR1 and CDR2 (germline): MNHEY, SVGAGI.

This clonotype was found a few times. This sequence joins TRBV12-3 or TRBV12-4 and TRBJ1-1, with 10 bases identical to TRBD1. After removal of 8 bases from V and 5 bases from J, the junction contained 11 bases not matched to a gene. The CDR3 consists of 15 residues. The CDR3 coding sequence is TGTGCCAGCTCCATGGCGGGACAGGGGAGGACTGAAGCTTTCTTT. It is translated as CASSMAGQGRTEAFF.

V gene TRBV6-2 or TRBV6-3 combines with J gene TRBJ2-7; D is perhaps TRBD1 (5 bases). Germline V CDR1 and CDR2: MNHEY, SVGEGT. The CDR3 has 12 amino acids. The germline V and J ends were trimmed by 2 bases and 6 bases, with 8 bases remaining between them. The CDR3 sequence is CASSYGASEQYF. The CDR3 region has the DNA TGTGCCAGCAGTTACGGGGCATCCGAGCAGTACTTC.

CDR3 bases: TGTGCCAGCAGACTGTGGACAGGGAACACTGAAGCTTTCTTT. Residues: CASRLWTGNTEAFF. V and J are TRBV6-6 and TRBJ1-1, with 7 nucleotides matching TRBD1. CDR1 and CDR2 from the germline V gene are MNHNY and SVGAGI (reference sequence). The CDR3 is 14 amino acids. V lost 6 bases to trimming and J lost 1 base; unmatched junction nucleotides: 5.

The CDR3 sequence is CSGWTSGTTEQFF. The CDR3 nucleotides read TGCAGTGGTTGGACTAGCGGGACGACTGAGCAGTTCTTC. The rearrangement links TRBV20-1 to TRBJ2-1; 12 bases are shared with TRBD2. The CDR3 runs to 13 residues. After removal of 7 bases from V and 9 bases from J, the junction contained 7 bases not matched to a gene. From germline, CDR1 is DFQATT and CDR2 SNEGSKA (reference sequence).

This chain uses TRBV27 with TRBJ1-1, with D possibly matching TRBD1 (5 bases). The CDR3 totals 15 residues. V gave up 1 base and J gave up 0 bases, with 9 bases separating them. CDR1 is MNHEY, CDR2 SMNVEV, per germline (reference sequence). CDR3 sequence: CASSLLGVMNTEAFF. The DNA for the CDR3 is TGTGCCAGCAGTTTATTGGGGGTCATGAACACTGAAGCTTTCTTT.

The chain recombines TRBV2 with TRBJ1-1, with 7 bases matching TRBD1. CDR3 length: 15 amino acids. CDR1 and CDR2 (germline): SNHLY, FYNNEI. V shed 6 bases and J 7 bases; nucleotides not matched to a gene: 14. DNA for the CDR3: TGTGCCAGCAGGGCGACAGGGATGAGGATGAATGAAGCTTTCTTT. Its translation is CASRATGMRMNEAFF.

This rearrangement joins TRBV13 to TRBJ1-3; no definite D call. Trimming removed 2 bases from V and 0 bases from J, with 11 bases in between. Germline CDR1 PRHDT, CDR2 FYEKMQ (reference sequence). CDR3 size: 16 residues. CDR3 coding DNA: TGTGCCAGCAGCTTATTGGGTACCAGCTCTGGAAACACCATATATTTT. Amino acid sequence: CASSLLGTSSGNTIYF.

The J gene is TRBJ1-2, the V gene TRBV15; no firm D call. From germline, CDR1 is LNHNV and CDR2 YYDKDF (reference sequence). The CDR3 contains 14 residues. The germline V and J ends were trimmed by 0 bases and 2 bases, with 7 bases remaining between them. CDR3 amino acids: CATSRDGGNYGYTF. The CDR3 coding sequence is TGTGCCACCAGCAGAGATGGAGGAAACTATGGCTACACCTTC.

V usage is TRBV27 and J usage is TRBJ2-7; 11 nucleotides line up with TRBD2. The germline V gene has CDR1 MNHEY and CDR2 SMNVEV (reference sequence). The CDR3 totals 15 residues. The V and J ends lost 7 bases and 5 bases, in that order; junction bases with no gene match: 10. CDR3 DNA: TGTGCCAGCACTCGACTAGCGGGAAATAATCACGAGCAGTACTTC. Translating it yields CASTRLAGNNHEQYF.

This clonotype was seen a handful of times. The CDR3 loop is CSASEEDSYYEQYF. The DNA for the CDR3 is TGCAGTGCTAGTGAGGAGGACAGCTACTACGAGCAGTACTTC. The chain is built from TRBV20-1 and TRBJ2-7; D might be TRBD1 (6 bases). The CDR3 runs 14 residues. The V end lost 3 bases, the J end lost 3 bases, and 15 bases lay between the germline ends. Germline V CDR1 and CDR2: DFQATT, SNEGSKA (reference sequence).

This chain joins TRBV12-3 or TRBV12-4 and TRBJ1-2; D remains ambiguous. The CDR3 loop spans 14 amino acids. The germline V and J ends were trimmed by 6 bases and 4 bases, with 15 bases remaining between them. The CDR3 sequence is CASSRKAQSYGYTF. The CDR3 DNA follows: TGTGCCAGCAGCCGTAAGGCCCAGAGCTATGGCTACACCTTC.

CDR3 loop: CAITQGQGPPYEQYF. CDR3 in DNA: TGTGCCATCACCCAGGGACAGGGGCCTCCCTACGAGCAGTACTTC. The gene calls are TRBV10-3 and TRBJ2-7, with TRBD1 matching 10 bases. Per the germline V gene, CDR1 is ENHRY and CDR2 is SYGVKD. J lost 2 bases, V lost 7 bases, and 8 bases had no gene match. The CDR3 runs 15 residues.

The chain carries TRBV24-1 and TRBJ2-5, with 11 bases that match TRBD2. V dropped 3 bases and J dropped 1; count of bases not matched to a gene: 3. Per germline, CDR1 KGHDR and CDR2 SFDVKD. The CDR3 totals 16 residues. The CDR3 coding sequence is TGTGCCACCAGTGATCAGGGGACTAGCGGCCAAGAGACCCAGTACTTC. It yields the protein CATSDQGTSGQETQYF.

The chain uses TRBV15 and TRBJ2-7, with a possible D match to TRBD2 (6 bases). V lost 1 base, J lost 4 bases, and 14 bases lay in between. CDR1 LNHNV and CDR2 YYDKDF come from the germline V gene (reference sequence). The CDR3 spans 15 residues. The CDR3 sequence is CATSRARQAGYEQYF. The CDR3 DNA is TGTGCCACCAGCAGAGCAAGGCAGGCGGGGTACGAGCAGTACTTC. Filled out from reference TRBV15 and TRBJ2-7, the complete variable domain reads DAMVIQNPRYQVTQFGKPVTLSCSQTLNHNVMYWYQQKSSQAPKLLFHYYDKDFNNEADTPDNFQSRRPNTSFCFLDIRSPGLGDTAMYLCATSRARQAGYEQYFGPGTRLTVT.

The J gene is TRBJ1-1, the V gene TRBV28, with TRBD1 as a possible D gene (6 bases). The germline V gene has CDR1 MDHEN and CDR2 SYDVKM. The CDR3 covers 14 residues. V lost 3 bases and J lost 1, with 9 bases in between. The CDR3 loop reads CASSLGHENTEAFF. Here the CDR3 DNA reads TGTGCCAGCAGTTTGGGACACGAGAACACTGAAGCTTTCTTT.

CDR3 in amino acids: CASSYSGGQGNEQYF. In nucleotides, the CDR3 is TGTGCCAGCAGTTACTCGGGGGGACAGGGTAACGAGCAGTACTTC. The rearrangement uses TRBV6-5 and TRBJ2-7; TRBD1 agrees at 9 bases. J was trimmed by 5 bases and V by 0 bases; bases with no gene match: 5. Germline V gene lookup returns CDR1 MNHEY and CDR2 SVGAGI. The CDR3 is 15 amino acids.

This clonotype came up many times. The chain has TRBV28 and TRBJ1-1; 7 bases align to TRBD1. Germline V gene lookup returns CDR1 MDHEN and CDR2 SYDVKM. The CDR3 runs 15 residues. J was trimmed by 3 bases and V by 6 bases; bases with no gene match: 10. The CDR3 region has the DNA TGTGCCAGCAGGGGACCGACAGGGTTATACACTGAAGCTTTCTTT. It codes for CASRGPTGLYTEAFF. Full variable domain (remainder filled in from reference TRBV28 and TRBJ1-1): DVKVTQSSRYLVKRTGEKVFLECVQDMDHENMFWYRQDPGLGLRLIYFSYDVKMKEKGDIPEGYSVSREKKERFSLILESASTNQTSMYLCASRGPTGLYTEAFFGQGTRLTVV.

The V gene is TRBV7-3, the J gene TRBJ1-6; D is possibly TRBD1 (5 bases). There are 16 residues in the CDR3. Trimming left V 1 base short and J 10 bases short, with 17 bases between. Germline V gene sequence: CDR1 SGHTA, CDR2 FQGTGA. The CDR3 region has the DNA TGTGCCAGCAGCTTAATCGGGGGACCACCCACCTCACCCCTCCACTTT. It specifies CASSLIGGPPTSPLHF.

The chain recombines TRBV14 with TRBJ1-6; D is perhaps TRBD1 (5 bases). Germline V CDR1 and CDR2: SGHDN, FVKESK. This CDR3 spans 15 amino acids. V lost 4 bases to trimming and J lost 6 bases, with 13 bases between them. The CDR3 spells CASSPGLGVNSPLHF. DNA for the CDR3: TGTGCCAGCAGCCCCGGGTTAGGGGTTAATTCACCCCTCCACTTT.

The chain links TRBV9 to TRBJ2-2, with D perhaps being TRBD1 or TRBD2 (5 bases each). The CDR3 totals 17 residues. The V gene lost 3 bases and the J gene lost 2 bases, with 17 bases spanning the gap. CDR1 is SGDLS and CDR2 is YYNGEE in the germline V gene. Here the CDR3 DNA reads TGTGCCAGCAGCGCCCCACGAGGGACGTATAACACCGGGGAGCTGTTTTTT. Its protein is CASSAPRGTYNTGELFF.